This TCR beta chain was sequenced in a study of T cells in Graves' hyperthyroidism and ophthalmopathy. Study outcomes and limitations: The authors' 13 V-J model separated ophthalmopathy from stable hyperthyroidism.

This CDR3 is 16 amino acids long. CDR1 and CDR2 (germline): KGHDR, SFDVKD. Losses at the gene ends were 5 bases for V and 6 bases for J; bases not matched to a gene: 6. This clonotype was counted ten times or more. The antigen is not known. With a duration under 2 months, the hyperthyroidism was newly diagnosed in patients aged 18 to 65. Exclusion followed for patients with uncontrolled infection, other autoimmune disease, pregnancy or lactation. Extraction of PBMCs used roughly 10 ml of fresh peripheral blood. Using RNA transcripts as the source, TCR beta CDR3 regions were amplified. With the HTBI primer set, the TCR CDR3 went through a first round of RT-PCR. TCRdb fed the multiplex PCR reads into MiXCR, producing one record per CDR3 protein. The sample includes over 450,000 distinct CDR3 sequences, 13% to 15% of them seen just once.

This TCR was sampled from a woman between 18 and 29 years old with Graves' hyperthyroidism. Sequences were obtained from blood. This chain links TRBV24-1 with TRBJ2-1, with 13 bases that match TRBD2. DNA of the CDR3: TGTGCCACCAGTGTGAGACTAGCGGGAGGTGGCAATGAGCAGTTCTTC. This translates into CATSVRLAGGGNEQFF.